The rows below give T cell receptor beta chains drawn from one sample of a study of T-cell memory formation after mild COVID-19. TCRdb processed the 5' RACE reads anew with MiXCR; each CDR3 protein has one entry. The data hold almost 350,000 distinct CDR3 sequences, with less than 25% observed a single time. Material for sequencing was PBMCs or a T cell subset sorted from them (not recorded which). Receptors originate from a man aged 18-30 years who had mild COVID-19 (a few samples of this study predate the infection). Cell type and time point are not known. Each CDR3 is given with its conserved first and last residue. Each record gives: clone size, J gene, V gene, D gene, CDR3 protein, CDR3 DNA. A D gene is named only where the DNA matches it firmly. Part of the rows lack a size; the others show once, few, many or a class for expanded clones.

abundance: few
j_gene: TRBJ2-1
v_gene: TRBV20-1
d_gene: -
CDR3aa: CSASPRPAGRNEQFF
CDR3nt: TGCAGTGCCAGCCCTCGACCCGCGGGGAGGAATGAGCAGTTCTTC

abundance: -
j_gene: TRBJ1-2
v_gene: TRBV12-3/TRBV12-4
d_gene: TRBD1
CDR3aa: CASTRDRHYGYTF
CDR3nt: TGTGCCAGCACTCGGGACAGACACTATGGCTACACCTTC

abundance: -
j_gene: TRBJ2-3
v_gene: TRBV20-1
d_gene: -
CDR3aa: CSAEGLAYTDTQYF
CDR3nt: TGCAGCGCGGAGGGGCTAGCCTACACAGATACGCAGTATTTT

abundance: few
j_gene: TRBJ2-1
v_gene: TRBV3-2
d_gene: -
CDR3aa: CASSPMDFPGYNEQFF
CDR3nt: TGTGCCAGCAGCCCGATGGACTTCCCTGGGTACAATGAGCAGTTCTTC

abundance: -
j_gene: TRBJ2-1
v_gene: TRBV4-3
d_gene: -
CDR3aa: CASSLLRGQHEQFF
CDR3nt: TGCGCCAGCAGCCTCCTCCGGGGGCAGCATGAGCAGTTCTTC

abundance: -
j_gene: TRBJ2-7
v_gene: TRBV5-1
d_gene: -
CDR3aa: CASSRTETYEQYF
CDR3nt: TGCGCCAGCAGCCGGACGGAAACCTACGAGCAGTACTTC

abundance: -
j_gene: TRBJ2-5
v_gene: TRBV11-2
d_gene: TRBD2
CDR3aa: CASSLRAGGTQETQYF
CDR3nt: TGTGCCAGCAGCTTAAGAGCGGGGGGAACTCAAGAGACCCAGTACTTC

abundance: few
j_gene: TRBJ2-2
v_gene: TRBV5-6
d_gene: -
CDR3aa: CASSPRDGYTGELFF
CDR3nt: TGTGCCAGCAGCCCCCGGGACGGGTACACCGGGGAGCTGTTTTTT

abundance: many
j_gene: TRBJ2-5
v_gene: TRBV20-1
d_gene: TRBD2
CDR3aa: CSAHRQRGEETQYF
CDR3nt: TGCAGTGCCCACCGCCAGCGGGGCGAAGAGACCCAGTACTTC

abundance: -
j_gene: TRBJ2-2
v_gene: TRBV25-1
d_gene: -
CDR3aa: CASSEVGAWGTGELFF
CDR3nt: TGTGCCAGCAGTGAAGTCGGGGCCTGGGGAACCGGGGAGCTGTTTTTT

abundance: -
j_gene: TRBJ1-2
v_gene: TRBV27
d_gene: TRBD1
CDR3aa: CASSQGAAYGYTF
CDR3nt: TGTGCCAGCAGCCAGGGGGCCGCCTATGGCTACACCTTC

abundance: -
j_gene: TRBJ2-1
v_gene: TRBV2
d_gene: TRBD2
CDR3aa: CAEGTSLGEQFF
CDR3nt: TGTGCCGAGGGGACTAGCTTGGGCGAGCAGTTCTTC

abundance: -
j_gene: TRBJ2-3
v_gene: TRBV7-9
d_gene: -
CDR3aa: CASRLGGSAGGTQYF
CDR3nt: TGTGCCAGCAGATTAGGGGGGTCCGCCGGAGGAACGCAGTATTTT

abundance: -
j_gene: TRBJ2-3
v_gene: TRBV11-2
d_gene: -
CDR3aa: CASSLRILADTQYF
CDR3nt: TGTGCCAGCAGCTTAAGGATTTTGGCAGATACGCAGTATTTT

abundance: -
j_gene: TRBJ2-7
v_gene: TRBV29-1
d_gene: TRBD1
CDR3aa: CSVLQGEQYF
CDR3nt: TGCAGCGTTCTACAGGGGGAGCAGTACTTC

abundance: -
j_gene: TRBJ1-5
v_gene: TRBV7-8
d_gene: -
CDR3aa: CASSLRRQNQPQHF
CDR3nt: TGTGCCAGCAGCTTACGACGGCAAAATCAGCCCCAGCATTTT

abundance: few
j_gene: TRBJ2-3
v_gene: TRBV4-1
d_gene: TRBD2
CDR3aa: CASSRDSGGGTDTQYF
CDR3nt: TGCGCCAGCAGCCGAGATAGCGGGGGGGGCACAGATACGCAGTATTTT

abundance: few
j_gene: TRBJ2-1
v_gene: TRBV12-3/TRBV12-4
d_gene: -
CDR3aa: CASRRGGSYNEQFF
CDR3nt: TGTGCCAGCAGGAGGGGAGGCTCCTACAATGAGCAGTTCTTC

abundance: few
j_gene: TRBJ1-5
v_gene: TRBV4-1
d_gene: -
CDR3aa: CASSQDRVFNQPQHF
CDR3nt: TGCGCCAGCAGCCAAGATCGGGTGTTCAATCAGCCCCAGCATTTT

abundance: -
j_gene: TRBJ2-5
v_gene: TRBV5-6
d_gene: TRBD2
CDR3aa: CASSLRPGTRGPETQYF
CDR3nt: TGTGCCAGCAGCCTCCGTCCCGGGACTAGAGGTCCGGAGACCCAGTACTTC

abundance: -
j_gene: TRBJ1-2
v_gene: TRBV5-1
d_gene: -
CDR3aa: CASSLEGVIYGYTF
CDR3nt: TGCGCCAGCAGCTTGGAGGGAGTAATCTATGGCTACACCTTC

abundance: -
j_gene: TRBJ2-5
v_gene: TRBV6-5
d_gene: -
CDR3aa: CASIGGVGTQYF
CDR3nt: TGTGCCAGCATTGGGGGCGTAGGGACCCAGTACTTC

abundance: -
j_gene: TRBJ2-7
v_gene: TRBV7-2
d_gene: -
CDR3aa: CASSLRPRSYEQYF
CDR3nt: TGTGCCAGCAGCTTGAGACCAAGGTCCTACGAGCAGTACTTC

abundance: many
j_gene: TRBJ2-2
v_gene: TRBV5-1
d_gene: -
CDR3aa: CASSGIGFGSGELFF
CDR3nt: TGCGCCAGCAGCGGGATAGGGTTCGGGTCCGGGGAGCTGTTTTTT

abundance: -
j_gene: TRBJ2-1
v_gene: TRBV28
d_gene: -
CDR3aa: CATHRSGYNEQFF
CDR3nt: TGTGCCACCCATCGAAGCGGTTACAATGAGCAGTTCTTC

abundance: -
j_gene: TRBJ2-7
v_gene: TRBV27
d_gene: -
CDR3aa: CASSPRIRAVVYEQYF
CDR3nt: TGTGCCAGCAGTCCCCGGATTCGGGCAGTTGTCTACGAGCAGTACTTC

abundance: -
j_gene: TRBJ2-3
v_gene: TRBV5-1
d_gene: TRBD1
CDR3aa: CASSLGQDGDTQYF
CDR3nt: TGCGCCAGCAGCTTAGGACAGGACGGAGATACGCAGTATTTT

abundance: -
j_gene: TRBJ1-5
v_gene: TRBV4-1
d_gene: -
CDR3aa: CASSPGTYSNQPQHF
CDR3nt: TGCGCCAGCAGTCCCGGGACGTATAGCAATCAGCCCCAGCATTTT

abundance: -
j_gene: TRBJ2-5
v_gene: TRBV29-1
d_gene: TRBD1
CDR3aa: CSVDRTGSQETQYF
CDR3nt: TGCAGCGTTGACCGGACAGGGAGCCAAGAGACCCAGTACTTC

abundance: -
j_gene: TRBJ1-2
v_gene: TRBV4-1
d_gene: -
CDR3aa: CASSQVGRGDYTF
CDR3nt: TGCGCCAGCAGCCAAGTTGGCAGGGGTGACTACACCTTC

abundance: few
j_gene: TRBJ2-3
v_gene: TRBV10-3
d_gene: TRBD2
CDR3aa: CAISLSGGDTDTQYF
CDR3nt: TGTGCCATCAGCTTAAGCGGGGGAGACACAGATACGCAGTATTTT

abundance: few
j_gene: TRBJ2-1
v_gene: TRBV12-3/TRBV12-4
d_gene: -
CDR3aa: CASSLTRGSYNEQFF
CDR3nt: TGTGCCAGCAGTTTAACCCGAGGTTCCTACAATGAGCAGTTCTTC

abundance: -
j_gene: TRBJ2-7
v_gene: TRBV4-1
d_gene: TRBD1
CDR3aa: CASSQDSPENRGEQYF
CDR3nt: TGCGCCAGCAGCCAAGATAGCCCGGAGAACAGGGGAGAGCAGTACTTC

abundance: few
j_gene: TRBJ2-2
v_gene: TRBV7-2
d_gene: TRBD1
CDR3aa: CASSIYRGEQLFF
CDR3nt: TGTGCCAGCAGCATATACAGGGGTGAACAGCTGTTTTTT

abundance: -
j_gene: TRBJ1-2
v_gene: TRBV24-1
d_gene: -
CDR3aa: CATSDPTGKYGYTF
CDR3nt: TGTGCCACCAGTGATCCCACAGGGAAGTATGGCTACACCTTC

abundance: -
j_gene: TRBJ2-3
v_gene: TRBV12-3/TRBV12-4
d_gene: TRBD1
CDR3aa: CASRSTGTDTQYF
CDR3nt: TGTGCCAGCAGGTCGACAGGGACAGATACGCAGTATTTT

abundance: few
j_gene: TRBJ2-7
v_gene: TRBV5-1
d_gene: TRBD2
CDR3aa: CASSWRGSGGMRSYEQYF
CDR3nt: TGCGCCAGCAGCTGGAGGGGTAGCGGGGGTATGCGGTCCTACGAGCAGTACTTC

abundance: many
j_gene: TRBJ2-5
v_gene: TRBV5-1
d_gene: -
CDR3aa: CASSRVQETQYF
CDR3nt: TGCGCCAGCAGCCGGGTCCAAGAGACCCAGTACTTC

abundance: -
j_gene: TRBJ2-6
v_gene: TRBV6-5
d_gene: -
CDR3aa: CASSYRVSGANVLTF
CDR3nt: TGTGCCAGCAGTTACCGGGTCTCTGGGGCCAACGTCCTGACTTTC